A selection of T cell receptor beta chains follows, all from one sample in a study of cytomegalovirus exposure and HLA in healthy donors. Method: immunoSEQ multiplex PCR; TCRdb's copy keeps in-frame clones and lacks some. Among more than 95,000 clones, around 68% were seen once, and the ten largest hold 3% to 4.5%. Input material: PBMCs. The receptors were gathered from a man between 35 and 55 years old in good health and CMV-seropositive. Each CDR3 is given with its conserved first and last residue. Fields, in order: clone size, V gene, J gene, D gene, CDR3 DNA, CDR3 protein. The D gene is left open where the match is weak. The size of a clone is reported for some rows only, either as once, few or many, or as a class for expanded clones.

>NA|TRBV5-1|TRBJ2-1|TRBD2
TGCGCCAGCAGCTTGAATACCGCGACTAGCGGTGAGCAGTTCTTC
CASSLNTATSGEQFF
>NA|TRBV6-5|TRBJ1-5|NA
TGTGCCAGCGCGCCCCGGGGTAGCAATCAGCCCCAGCATTTT
CASAPRGSNQPQHF
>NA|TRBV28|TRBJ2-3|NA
TGTGCCAGCAGTTTAACTCCTAGCACAGATACGCAGTATTTT
CASSLTPSTDTQYF
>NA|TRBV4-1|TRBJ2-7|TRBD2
TGCGCCAGCAGCCAAGAAGCCCTAGCGGGAGCCTACGAGCAGTACTTC
CASSQEALAGAYEQYF
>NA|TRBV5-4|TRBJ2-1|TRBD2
TGTGCCAGCAGCTTGGTTGGACTAGCGGGAGTGAGTGAGCAGTTCTTC
CASSLVGLAGVSEQFF
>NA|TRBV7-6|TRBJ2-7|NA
TGTGCCAGCAGCTTAGCCCCCACCTACGAGCAGTACTTC
CASSLAPTYEQYF
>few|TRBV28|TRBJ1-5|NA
TGTGCCAGCAGTTTGGAGGGATGGCAGCCCCAGCATTTT
CASSLEGWQPQHF
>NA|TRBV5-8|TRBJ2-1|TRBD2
TGTGCCAGCAGCAGGGGACTAGCGGGGGTCAATGAGCAGTTCTTC
CASSRGLAGVNEQFF
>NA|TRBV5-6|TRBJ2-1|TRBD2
TGTGCCAGCAGCGCGGGACTAGGCCACAATGAGCAGTTCTTC
CASSAGLGHNEQFF
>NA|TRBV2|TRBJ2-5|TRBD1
TGTGCCAGCAGGAGGACAGGGGGTAGGGGAGAGACCCAGTACTTC
CASRRTGGRGETQYF
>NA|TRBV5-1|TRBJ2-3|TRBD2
TGCGCCAGCAGCTTGTCTAGCGGGGTTGGCACAGATACGCAGTATTTT
CASSLSSGVGTDTQYF
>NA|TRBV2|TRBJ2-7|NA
TGTGCCAGCAGTGGGGGACTGAACTACGAGCAGTACTTC
CASSGGLNYEQYF
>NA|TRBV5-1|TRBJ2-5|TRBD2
TGCGCCAGCAGCCCAGGACTAGCGGGGGAGACCCAGTACTTC
CASSPGLAGETQYF
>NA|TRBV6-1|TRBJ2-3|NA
TGTGCCAGCAGGTCCGGACAGGGACTAAATACGCAGTATTTT
CASRSGQGLNTQYF
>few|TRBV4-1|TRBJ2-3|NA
TGCGCCAGCAGCGTGGTCGGGGGAACAGATACGCAGTATTTT
CASSVVGGTDTQYF
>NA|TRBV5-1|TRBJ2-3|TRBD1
TGCGCCAGCAGCTCCTCCGGGACAGGGCTGGCAGATACGCAGTATTTT
CASSSSGTGLADTQYF
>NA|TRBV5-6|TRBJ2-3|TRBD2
TGTGCCAGCAGCCTGGCGGGGGGGGCAGATACGCAGTATTTT
CASSLAGGADTQYF
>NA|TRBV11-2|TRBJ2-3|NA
TGTGCCAGCAGCTTAACGGGGTCCCGAGGAGATACGCAGTATTTT
CASSLTGSRGDTQYF
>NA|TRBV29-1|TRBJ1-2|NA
TGCAGCGTTGCGGGCCAAGGGGGAAACTTAGCTAACTATGGCTACACCTTC
CSVAGQGGNLANYGYTF
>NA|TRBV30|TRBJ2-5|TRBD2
TGTGCCTGGAGGGGAGGGGCGGGAGAGACCCAGTACTTC
CAWRGGAGETQYF
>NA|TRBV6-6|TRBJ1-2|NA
TGTGCCAGCAGTTATACCAGGAGGGACTATGGCTACACCTTC
CASSYTRRDYGYTF
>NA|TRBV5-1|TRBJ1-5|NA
TGCGCCAGCAGCTTGGCCTCGGGAAAGGAGCCCCAGCATTTT
CASSLASGKEPQHF
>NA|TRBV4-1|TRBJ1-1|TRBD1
TGCGCCAGCAGCCCCTCCCTGGGACAGGGTTTTGAAGCTTTCTTT
CASSPSLGQGFEAFF
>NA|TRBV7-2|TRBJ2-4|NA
TGTGCCAGCAGCTCCACAACCGCCAAAAACATTCAGTACTTC
CASSSTTAKNIQYF
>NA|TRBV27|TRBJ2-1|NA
TGTGCCAGCAGTTTTGGGCTCAATGAGCAGTTCTTC
CASSFGLNEQFF
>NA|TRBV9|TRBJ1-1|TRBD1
TGTGCCAGCAGCCGGGACAGGGTGTCTGAAGCTTTCTTT
CASSRDRVSEAFF
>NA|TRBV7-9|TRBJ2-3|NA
TGTGCCAGCAGCTTACTACCCACAGATACGCAGTATTTT
CASSLLPTDTQYF
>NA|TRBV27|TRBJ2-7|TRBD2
TGTGCCAGCAGCTCTAGCGGGGGCCACTACGAGCAGTACTTC
CASSSSGGHYEQYF
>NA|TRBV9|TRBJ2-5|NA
TGTGCCAGCAGCGTAGGACAGCAAGAGACCCAGTACTTC
CASSVGQQETQYF
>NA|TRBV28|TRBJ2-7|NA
TGTGCCAGCAGTTTAGGGGGGTTCGAGCAGTACTTC
CASSLGGFEQYF
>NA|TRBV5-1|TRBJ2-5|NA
TGCGCCAGCAGCTTGGCGTCAGTACAAGAGACCCAGTACTTC
CASSLASVQETQYF
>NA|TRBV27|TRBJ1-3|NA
TGTGCCAGCAGTTTAGGAACAGGAGGAAACACCATATATTTT
CASSLGTGGNTIYF
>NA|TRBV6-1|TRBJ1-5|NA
TGTGCCAGCAGCCCTCGGCACAGAGATCAGCCCCAGCATTTT
CASSPRHRDQPQHF